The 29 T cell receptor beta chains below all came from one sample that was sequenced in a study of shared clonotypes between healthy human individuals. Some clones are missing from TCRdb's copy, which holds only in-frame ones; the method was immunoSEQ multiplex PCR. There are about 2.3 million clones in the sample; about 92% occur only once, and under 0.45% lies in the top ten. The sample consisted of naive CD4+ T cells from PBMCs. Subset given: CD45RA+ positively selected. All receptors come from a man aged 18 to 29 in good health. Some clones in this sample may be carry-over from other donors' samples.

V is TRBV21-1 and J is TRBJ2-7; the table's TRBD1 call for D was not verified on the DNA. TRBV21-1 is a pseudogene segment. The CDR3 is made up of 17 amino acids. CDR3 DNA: TGTGCCAGCAGCAAACCCGCTAGGACAGGGGAAGACTACGAGCAGTACTTC. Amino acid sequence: CASSKPARTGEDYEQYF.

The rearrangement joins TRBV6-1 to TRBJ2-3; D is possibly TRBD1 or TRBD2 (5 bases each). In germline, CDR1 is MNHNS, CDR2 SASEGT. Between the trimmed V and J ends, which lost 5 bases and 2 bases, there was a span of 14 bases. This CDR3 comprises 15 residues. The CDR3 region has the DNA TGTGCCAGCAGTCCCCGGGACCGACTCACAGATACGCAGTATTTT. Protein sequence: CASSPRDRLTDTQYF.

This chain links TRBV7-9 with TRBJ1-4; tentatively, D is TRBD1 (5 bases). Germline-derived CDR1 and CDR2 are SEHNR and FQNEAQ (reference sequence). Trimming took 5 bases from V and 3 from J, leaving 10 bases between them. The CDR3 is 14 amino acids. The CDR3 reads CASSKTVANEKLFF. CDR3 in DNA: TGTGCCAGCAGCAAGACAGTGGCTAATGAAAAACTGTTTTTT.

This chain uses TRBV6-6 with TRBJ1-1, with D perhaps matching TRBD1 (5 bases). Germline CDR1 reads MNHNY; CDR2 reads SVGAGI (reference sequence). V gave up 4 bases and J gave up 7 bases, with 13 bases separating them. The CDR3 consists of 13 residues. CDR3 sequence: CASSFNRPYEAFF. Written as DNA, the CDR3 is TGTGCCAGCAGTTTCAACAGGCCCTATGAAGCTTTCTTT.

The CDR3 reads CASSPGSSGQGINEQFF. CDR3 nucleotide sequence: TGTGCCAGCAGCCCTGGATCTAGCGGGCAGGGCATTAATGAGCAGTTCTTC. The chain recombines TRBV7-9 with TRBJ2-1; 8 bases align to TRBD2. The CDR3 consists of 17 residues. The J segment lost 7 bases and the V segment lost 5 bases, leaving 16 bases of the junction unmatched. CDR1 is SEHNR and CDR2 is FQNEAQ in the germline V gene (reference sequence).

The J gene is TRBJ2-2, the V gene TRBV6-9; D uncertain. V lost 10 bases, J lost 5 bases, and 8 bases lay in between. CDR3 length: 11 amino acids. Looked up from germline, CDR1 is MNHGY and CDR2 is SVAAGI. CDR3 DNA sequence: TGTGCCACCCAAAAGACCGGGGAGCTGTTTTTT. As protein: CATQKTGELFF.

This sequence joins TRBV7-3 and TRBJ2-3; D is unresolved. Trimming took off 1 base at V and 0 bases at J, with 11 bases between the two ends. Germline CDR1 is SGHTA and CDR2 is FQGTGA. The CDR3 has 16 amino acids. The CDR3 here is CASSLRPGGSTDTQYF. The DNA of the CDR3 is TGTGCCAGCAGCTTAAGACCCGGTGGGAGCACAGATACGCAGTATTTT.

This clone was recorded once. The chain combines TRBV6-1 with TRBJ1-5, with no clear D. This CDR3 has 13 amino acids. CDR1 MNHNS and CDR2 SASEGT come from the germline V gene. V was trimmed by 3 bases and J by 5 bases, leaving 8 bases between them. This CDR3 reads CASSEVHHQPQHF. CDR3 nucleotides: TGTGCCAGCAGTGAGGTTCATCATCAGCCCCAGCATTTT.

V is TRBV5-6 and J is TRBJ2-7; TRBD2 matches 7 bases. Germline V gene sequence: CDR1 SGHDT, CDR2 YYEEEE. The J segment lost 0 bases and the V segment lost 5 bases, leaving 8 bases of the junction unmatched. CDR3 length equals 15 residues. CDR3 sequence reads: CASSLPGLNSYEQYF. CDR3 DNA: TGTGCCAGCAGTCTACCGGGACTAAACTCCTACGAGCAGTACTTC.

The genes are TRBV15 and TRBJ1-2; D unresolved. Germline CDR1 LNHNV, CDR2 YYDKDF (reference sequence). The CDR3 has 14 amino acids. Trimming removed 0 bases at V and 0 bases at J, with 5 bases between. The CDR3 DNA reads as TGTGCCACCAGCAGAGATGACACTAACTATGGCTACACCTTC. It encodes CATSRDDTNYGYTF.

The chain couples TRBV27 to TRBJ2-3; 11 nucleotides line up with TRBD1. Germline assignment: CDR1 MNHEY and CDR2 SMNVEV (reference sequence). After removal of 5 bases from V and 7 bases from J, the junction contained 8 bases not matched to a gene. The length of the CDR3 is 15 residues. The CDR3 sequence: CASSLRDRGMNTQYF. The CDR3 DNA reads TGTGCCAGCAGTCTCCGGGACAGGGGGATGAATACGCAGTATTTT.

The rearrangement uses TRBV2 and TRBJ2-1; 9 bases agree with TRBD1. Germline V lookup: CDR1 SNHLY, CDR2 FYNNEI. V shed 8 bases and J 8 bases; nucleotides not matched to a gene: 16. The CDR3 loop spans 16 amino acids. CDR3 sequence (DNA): TGTGCCAGCGGACGGCAGGGGACAGGGAGGTTCCATGAGCAGTTCTTC. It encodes CASGRQGTGRFHEQFF.

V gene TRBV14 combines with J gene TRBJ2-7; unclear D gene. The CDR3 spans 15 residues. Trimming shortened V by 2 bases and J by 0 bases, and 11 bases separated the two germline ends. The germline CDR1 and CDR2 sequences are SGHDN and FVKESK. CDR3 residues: CASSQRHLPSYEQYF. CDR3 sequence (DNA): TGTGCCAGCAGCCAACGACACTTACCCTCCTACGAGCAGTACTTC.

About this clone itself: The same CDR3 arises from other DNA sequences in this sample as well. Here the CDR3 DNA reads TGTGCCAGCAGTTTAAAATCACCCCTCCACTTT. Amino acids: CASSLKSPLHF. The chain combines TRBV28 with TRBJ1-6; no clear D. V shed 2 bases and J shed 10 bases, with 3 bases lying between them. Germline CDR1 MDHEN, CDR2 SYDVKM. This CDR3 region has 11 residues.

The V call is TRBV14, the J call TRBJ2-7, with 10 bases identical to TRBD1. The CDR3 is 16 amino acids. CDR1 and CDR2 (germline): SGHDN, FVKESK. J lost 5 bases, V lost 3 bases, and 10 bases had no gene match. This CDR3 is CASSHPTGGGFHEQYF. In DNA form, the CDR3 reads TGTGCCAGCAGCCATCCGACAGGGGGCGGATTCCACGAGCAGTACTTC. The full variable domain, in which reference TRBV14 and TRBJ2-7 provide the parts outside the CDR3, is EAGVTQFPSHSVIEKGQTVTLRCDPISGHDNLYWYRRVMGKEIKFLLHFVKESKQDESGMPNNRFLAERTGGTYSTLKVQPAELEDSGVYFCASSHPTGGGFHEQYFGPGTRLTVT.

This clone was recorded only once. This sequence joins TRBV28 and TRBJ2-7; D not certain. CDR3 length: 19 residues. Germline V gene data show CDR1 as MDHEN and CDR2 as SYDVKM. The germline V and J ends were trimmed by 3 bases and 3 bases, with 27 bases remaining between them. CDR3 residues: CASSFVVGSDFSGNYEQYF. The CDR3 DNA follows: TGTGCCAGCAGTTTCGTCGTTGGCAGCGATTTTAGTGGGAACTACGAGCAGTACTTC.

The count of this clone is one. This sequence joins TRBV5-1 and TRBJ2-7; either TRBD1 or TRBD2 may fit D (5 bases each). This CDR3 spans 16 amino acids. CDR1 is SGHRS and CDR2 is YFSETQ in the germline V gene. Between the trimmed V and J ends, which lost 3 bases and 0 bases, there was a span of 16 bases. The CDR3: CASSSPRGRSSYEQYF. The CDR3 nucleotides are TGCGCCAGCAGCTCCCCGAGGGGACGAAGCTCCTACGAGCAGTACTTC.

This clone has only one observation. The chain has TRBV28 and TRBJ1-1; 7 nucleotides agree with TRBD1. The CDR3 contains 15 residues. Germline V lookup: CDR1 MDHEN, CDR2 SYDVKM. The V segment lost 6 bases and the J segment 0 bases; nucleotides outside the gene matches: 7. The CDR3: CASRLPGQLNTEAFF. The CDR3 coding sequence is TGTGCCAGCAGGCTTCCGGGACAGTTGAACACTGAAGCTTTCTTT.

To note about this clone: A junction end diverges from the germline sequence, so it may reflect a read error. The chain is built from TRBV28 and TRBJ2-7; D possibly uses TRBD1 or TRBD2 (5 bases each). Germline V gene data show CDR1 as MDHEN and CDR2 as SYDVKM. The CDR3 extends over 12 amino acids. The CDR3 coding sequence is TGTGCCAGCAGTTTAACAGGAGGTCGCTCCCACTTC. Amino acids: CASSLTGGRSHF.

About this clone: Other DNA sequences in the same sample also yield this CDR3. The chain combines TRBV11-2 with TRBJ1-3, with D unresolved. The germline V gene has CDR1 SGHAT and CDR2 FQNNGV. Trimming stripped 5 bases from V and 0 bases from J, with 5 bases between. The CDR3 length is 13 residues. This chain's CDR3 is CASSPASGNTIYF. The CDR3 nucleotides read TGTGCCAGCAGCCCGGCCTCTGGAAACACCATATATTTT.

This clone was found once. The CDR3 nucleotides are TGTGCCAGTAGTATAGATTTCCGACAAGAGACCCAGTACTTC. This codes for CASSIDFRQETQYF. The V gene is TRBV19, the J gene TRBJ2-5; D gene ambiguous. Trimming removed 0 bases from V and 2 bases from J, with 7 bases in between. CDR3 size: 14 residues. CDR1 is LNHDA and CDR2 is SQIVND in the germline V gene (reference sequence).

CDR3 nucleotides: TGTGCCAGCAGCGTCGTCGGGAGGGCCGAGGGTGAGCAGTTCTTC. This encodes CASSVVGRAEGEQFF. This chain uses TRBV9 with TRBJ2-1, with TRBD2 matching 8 bases. CDR1 SGDLS and CDR2 YYNGEE come from the germline V gene. The CDR3 has 15 amino acids. J was trimmed by 9 bases and V by 2 bases; bases with no gene match: 10.

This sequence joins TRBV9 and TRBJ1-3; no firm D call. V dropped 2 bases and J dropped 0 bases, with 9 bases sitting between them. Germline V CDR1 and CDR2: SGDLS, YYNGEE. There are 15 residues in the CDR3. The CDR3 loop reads CASSVWSSSGNTIYF. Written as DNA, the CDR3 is TGTGCCAGCAGCGTTTGGTCCAGCTCTGGAAACACCATATATTTT.

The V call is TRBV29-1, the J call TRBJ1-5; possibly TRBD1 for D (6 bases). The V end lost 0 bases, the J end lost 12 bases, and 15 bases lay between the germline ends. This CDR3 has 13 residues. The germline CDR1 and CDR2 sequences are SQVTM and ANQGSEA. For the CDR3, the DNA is TGCAGCGTTGAAGATGGGGATGGGGGCCACCAGCATTTT. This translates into CSVEDGDGGHQHF. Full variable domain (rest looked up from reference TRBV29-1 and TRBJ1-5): SAVISQKPSRDICQRGTSLTIQCQVDSQVTMMFWYRQQPGQSLTLIATANQGSEATYESGFVIDKFPISRPNLTFSTLTVSNMSPEDSSIYLCSVEDGDGGHQHFGDGTRLSIL.

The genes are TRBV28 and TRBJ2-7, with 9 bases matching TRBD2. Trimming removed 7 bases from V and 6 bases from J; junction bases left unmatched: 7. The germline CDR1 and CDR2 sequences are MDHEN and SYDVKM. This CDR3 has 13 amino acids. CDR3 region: CASKQTSGIEQYF. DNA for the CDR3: TGTGCCAGCAAGCAGACTAGCGGAATCGAGCAGTACTTC.

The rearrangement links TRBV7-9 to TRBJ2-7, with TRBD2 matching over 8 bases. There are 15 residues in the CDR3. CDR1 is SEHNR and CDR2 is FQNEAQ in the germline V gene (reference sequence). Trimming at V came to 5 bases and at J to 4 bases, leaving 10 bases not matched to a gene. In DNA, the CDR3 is TGTGCCAGCAGCAAGTTCAGCGGGAGTCTTTACGAGCAGTACTTC. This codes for CASSKFSGSLYEQYF.

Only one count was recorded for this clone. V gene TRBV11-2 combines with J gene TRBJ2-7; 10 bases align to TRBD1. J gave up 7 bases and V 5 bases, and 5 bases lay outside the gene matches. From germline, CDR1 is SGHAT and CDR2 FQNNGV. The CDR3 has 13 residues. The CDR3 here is CASSGDRGQEQYF. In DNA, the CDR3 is TGTGCCAGCAGCGGTGACAGGGGGCAGGAGCAGTACTTC.

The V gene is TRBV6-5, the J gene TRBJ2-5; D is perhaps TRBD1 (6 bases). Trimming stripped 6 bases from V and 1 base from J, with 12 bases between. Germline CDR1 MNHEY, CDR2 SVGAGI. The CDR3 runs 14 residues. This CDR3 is CASRQGFSQETQYF. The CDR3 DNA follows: TGTGCCAGCAGACAGGGATTTTCCCAAGAGACCCAGTACTTC.

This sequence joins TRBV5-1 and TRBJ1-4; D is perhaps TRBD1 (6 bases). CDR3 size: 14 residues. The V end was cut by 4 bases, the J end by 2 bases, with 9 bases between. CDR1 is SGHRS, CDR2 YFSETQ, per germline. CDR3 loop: CASSAQGTNEKLFF. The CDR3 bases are TGCGCCAGCAGCGCGCAGGGGACTAATGAAAAACTGTTTTTT.